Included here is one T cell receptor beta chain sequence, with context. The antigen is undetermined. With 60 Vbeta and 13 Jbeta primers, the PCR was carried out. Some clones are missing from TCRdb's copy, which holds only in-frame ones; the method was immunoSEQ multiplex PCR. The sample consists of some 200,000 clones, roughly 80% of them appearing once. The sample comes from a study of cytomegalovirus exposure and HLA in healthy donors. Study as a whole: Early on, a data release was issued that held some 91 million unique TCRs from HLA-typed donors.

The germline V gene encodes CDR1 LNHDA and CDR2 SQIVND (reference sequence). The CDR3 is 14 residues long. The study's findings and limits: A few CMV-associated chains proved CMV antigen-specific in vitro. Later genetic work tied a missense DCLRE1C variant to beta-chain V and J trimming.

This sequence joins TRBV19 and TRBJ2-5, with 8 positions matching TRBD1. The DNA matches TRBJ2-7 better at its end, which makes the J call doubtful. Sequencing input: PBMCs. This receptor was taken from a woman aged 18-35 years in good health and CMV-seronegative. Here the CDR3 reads CASSITGGPYEQYF. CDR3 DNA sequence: TGTGCCAGTAGTATAACAGGGGGTCCCTACGAGCAGTACTTC.